This T cell receptor (beta chain) was sequenced during a study of blood T cell repertoires in COVID-19. Overall study context: From T cells, B-cell-depleted T cells, or PBMCs came the material, which was cDNA or gDNA.

Germline CDR1 SEHNR, CDR2 FQNEAQ (reference sequence). The CDR3 is 14 amino acids. Deletions cut 5 bases from V and 1 base from J, with 11 bases between. In the original analysis: Amplification of reference gene primers provided the estimated nucleated cell counts. Method: immunoSEQ multiplex PCR; TCRdb's copy keeps in-frame clones and lacks some. For V, J and clone size, that table is used; D and trimming come from the DNA. The sample has about 170,000 clones; 84% are singletons. A single count supports this clone. The genes are TRBV7-9 and TRBJ1-2; D is perhaps TRBD1 (6 bases). The sample taken for sequencing was peripheral blood. The TCR originated in a man between 18 and 29 years old with active or convalescent COVID-19. The DNA of the CDR3 is TGTGCCAGCAGCAATCAACAGGGTAACTATGGCTACACCTTC. Its protein is CASSNQQGNYGYTF.